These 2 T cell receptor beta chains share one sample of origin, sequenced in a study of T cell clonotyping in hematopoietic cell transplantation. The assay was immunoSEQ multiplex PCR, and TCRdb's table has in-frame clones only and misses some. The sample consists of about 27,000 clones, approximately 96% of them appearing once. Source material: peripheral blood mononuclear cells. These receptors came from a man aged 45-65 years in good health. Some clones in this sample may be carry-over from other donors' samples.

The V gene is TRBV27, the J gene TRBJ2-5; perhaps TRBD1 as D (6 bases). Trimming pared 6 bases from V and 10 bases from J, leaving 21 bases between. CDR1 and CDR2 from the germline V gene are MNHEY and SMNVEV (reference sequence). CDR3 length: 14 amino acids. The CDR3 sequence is CASSPGRGGVIQYF. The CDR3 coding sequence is TGTGCCAGCAGCCCAGGCAGGGGTGGGGTGATCCAGTACTTC.

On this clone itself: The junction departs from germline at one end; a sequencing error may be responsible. The CDR3 DNA follows: TGCAGTGTCCTAAAGGGACAGGCGCGCCTCTTT. Protein sequence: CSVLKGQARLF. The gene calls are TRBV20-1 and TRBJ1-1; 8 bases match TRBD1. Per germline, CDR1 DFQATT and CDR2 SNEGSKA (reference sequence). CDR3 length: 11 amino acids.